Presented here are 24 T cell receptor beta chains from one specimen sequenced in a study of naive and memory T cell subsets. The treatment: skin biopsy from PPD injection site in Mantoux-positive individual. The library had UMIs added by 3' ligation of an oligonucleotide to TCR cDNA. Amplification of ligated cDNA took four PCR rounds with SP2 and nested alpha and beta constant primers. TCRdb reprocessed the UMI-ligation and nested PCR reads with MiXCR, giving one entry per CDR3 protein. Of tens of thousands of distinct CDR3 sequences in the sample, 8% to 13% were seen once. Material: skin, obtained from a tuberculin skin test site. These receptors were collected from an adult in good health.

Comment on this clonotype: Possible read error: a much larger clone is one base away. The CDR3 end shows no conserved phenylalanine or tryptophan, and so a read error is likely. The chain employs TRBV6-4 and TRBJ1-1; 11 nucleotides agree with TRBD1. CDR3 length: 14 residues. Germline V gives CDR1 MRHNA, CDR2 SNTAGT. V trimming: 2 bases; J trimming: 4 bases; junction bases outside the gene matches: 0. The CDR3 is CASSDGQGATEAFL. Here the CDR3 DNA reads TGTGCCAGCAGTGACGGACAGGGGGCCACTGAAGCTTTCCTT.

This clonotype was observed at least ten times. This chain joins TRBV11-2 and TRBJ2-7; tentative D call: TRBD1 (6 bases). Trimming removed 6 bases from V and 4 bases from J, with 22 bases in between. Germline V gene data show CDR1 as SGHAT and CDR2 as FQNNGV. This CDR3 is built from 16 residues. The CDR3 reads CASSSGRAGEKYEQYF. The CDR3 DNA sequence: TGTGCCAGCAGTTCAGGCCGGGCAGGGGAGAAGTACGAGCAGTACTTC. Based on the CDR3 plus reference TRBV11-2 and TRBJ2-7, the full variable domain is EAGVAQSPRYKIIEKRQSVAFWCNPISGHATLYWYQQILGQGPKLLIQFQNNGVVDDSQLPKDRFSAERLKGVDSTLKIQPAKLEDSAVYLCASSSGRAGEKYEQYFGPGTRLTVT.

As concerns this clonotype: A read error is possible here, since a much larger clone lies one base away. V and J are TRBV29-1 and TRBJ2-1; TRBD2 matches at 12 bases. Germline CDR1 and CDR2: SQVTM and ANQGSEA. V lost 7 bases to trimming and J lost 0 bases; unmatched junction nucleotides: 16. The CDR3 length is 19 residues. The CDR3 region has the DNA TGCAGCGCACAAGGGAGACTAGCGGGGGTCACTAGCTCCTACAATGAGCAGTTCTTC. Translating it yields CSAQGRLAGVTSSYNEQFF.

This clonotype was recorded many times. This chain joins TRBV29-1 and TRBJ2-1; D not resolved. Looked up from germline, CDR1 is SQVTM and CDR2 is ANQGSEA. The V and J ends lost 8 bases and 7 bases respectively, with 15 bases between them. The CDR3 contains 12 residues. Here the CDR3 reads CSSVLVGNEQFF. DNA of the CDR3: TGCAGCTCCGTTTTGGTGGGGAATGAGCAGTTCTTC.

This clonotype came up many times. This chain uses TRBV6-2 or TRBV6-3 with TRBJ1-2, with D possibly matching TRBD1 (5 bases). Germline lookup yields CDR1 MNHEY and CDR2 SVGEGT. CDR3 length equals 14 residues. The germline V and J ends were trimmed by 7 bases and 8 bases, with 20 bases remaining between them. The CDR3 DNA follows: TGTGCCAGCAAGACCCGGGACGCCTCCCCCGGCTACACCTTC. It is translated as CASKTRDASPGYTF.

This sequence joins TRBV29-1 and TRBJ2-1; TRBD1 matches at 8 bases. The V segment lost 6 bases and the J segment 2 bases; nucleotides outside the gene matches: 9. The CDR3 length is 15 residues. Germline CDR1 is SQVTM and CDR2 is ANQGSEA. The CDR3 protein is CSVSLGQVTYNEQFF. The DNA of the CDR3 is TGCAGCGTGAGCCTGGGACAGGTAACCTACAATGAGCAGTTCTTC.

This clonotype was counted ten times or more. The chain has TRBV29-1 and TRBJ2-7; tentative D call: TRBD1 (6 bases). The germline V gene encodes CDR1 SQVTM and CDR2 ANQGSEA. V dropped 3 bases and J dropped 4 bases, with 16 bases sitting between them. CDR3 length: 14 residues. The CDR3 loop is CSVDLGSGAYEQYF. The DNA of the CDR3 is TGCAGCGTTGATTTGGGTTCAGGGGCTTACGAGCAGTACTTC.

The chain employs TRBV7-2 and TRBJ2-7; no clear D gene. The CDR3 consists of 11 residues. CDR1 is SGHTA and CDR2 is FQGNSA in the germline V gene. Trimming removed 8 bases from V and 3 bases from J, with 8 bases in between. CDR3 residues: CASGSLYEQYF. CDR3 nucleotides: TGTGCCAGCGGGTCCCTCTACGAGCAGTACTTC.

There are a few counts of this clonotype. V gene TRBV28 combines with J gene TRBJ2-5; D uncertain. The germline V and J ends were trimmed by 0 bases and 2 bases, with 13 bases remaining between them. Germline V CDR1 and CDR2: MDHEN, SYDVKM. The length of the CDR3 is 16 residues. CDR3 in DNA: TGTGCCAGCAGTTTATGGGAGACCTGGGAACAAGAGACCCAGTACTTC. Its translation: CASSLWETWEQETQYF. Full variable domain (missing parts from reference TRBV28 and TRBJ2-5): DVKVTQSSRYLVKRTGEKVFLECVQDMDHENMFWYRQDPGLGLRLIYFSYDVKMKEKGDIPEGYSVSREKKERFSLILESASTNQTSMYLCASSLWETWEQETQYFGPGTRLLVL.

This clonotype came up a few times. This chain connects TRBV5-4 to TRBJ1-1; no firm D call. Trimming pared 0 bases from V and 0 bases from J, leaving 3 bases between. The CDR3 runs to 13 residues. In germline, CDR1 is SGHNT, CDR2 YYREEE (reference sequence). DNA of the CDR3: TGTGCCAGCAGCTTGGCATTGAACACTGAAGCTTTCTTT. It specifies CASSLALNTEAFF.

V and J are TRBV6-1 and TRBJ2-3; 12 bases match TRBD2. Germline CDR1 is MNHNS and CDR2 is SASEGT. The CDR3 extends over 17 amino acids. The junction had 12 bases not matched to a gene; V was cut back by 11 bases and J by 0 bases. As DNA, the CDR3 is TGTGCCGGATCATCCGGGACTAGCGGGTCAAGCACAGATACGCAGTATTTT. Its protein product is CAGSSGTSGSSTDTQYF.

This clonotype came up a few times. The chain carries TRBV28 and TRBJ1-1; the match to TRBD1 covers 9 bases. The CDR3 totals 14 residues. Looked up from germline, CDR1 is MDHEN and CDR2 is SYDVKM. Trimming took 6 bases from V and 2 from J; bases not matched to a gene: 4. CDR3 loop: CASRMTGGNTEAFF. The CDR3 nucleotides are TGTGCCAGCAGGATGACAGGGGGTAACACTGAAGCTTTCTTT. Full variable domain (outside the CDR3, taken from reference TRBV28 and TRBJ1-1): DVKVTQSSRYLVKRTGEKVFLECVQDMDHENMFWYRQDPGLGLRLIYFSYDVKMKEKGDIPEGYSVSREKKERFSLILESASTNQTSMYLCASRMTGGNTEAFFGQGTRLTVV.

V is TRBV12-3 or TRBV12-4 and J is TRBJ2-3; D not resolved. V was clipped by 6 bases and J by 12 bases, with 16 bases between them. CDR3 length equals 12 residues. CDR3 residues: CASRPSVGTQYF. The CDR3 DNA reads as TGTGCCAGCAGACCATCAGTGGGTACACAGTATTTT.

The chain recombines TRBV27 with TRBJ2-7; 9 nucleotides match TRBD2. CDR3 size: 19 residues. J gave up 3 bases and V 4 bases, and 19 bases lay outside the gene matches. Germline V gene sequence: CDR1 MNHEY, CDR2 SMNVEV (reference sequence). CDR3 coding DNA: TGTGCCAGCAGTTCCCGGGCTAGCGGGACGGGCAGGAAGGGCTACGAGCAGTACTTC. Its translation: CASSSRASGTGRKGYEQYF.

The rearrangement links TRBV12-3 or TRBV12-4 to TRBJ1-5; 8 bases map to TRBD1. The V and J ends lost 8 bases and 2 bases, in that order; junction bases with no gene match: 11. This CDR3 contains 16 residues. CDR3: CASASQGARGNQPQHF. Here the CDR3 DNA reads TGTGCCAGCGCGTCCCAGGGGGCGAGGGGCAATCAGCCCCAGCATTTT.

This clonotype was detected only a few times. This chain uses TRBV20-1 with TRBJ2-3; D unresolved. The CDR3 covers 15 residues. Trimming took off 3 bases at V and 5 bases at J, with 18 bases between the two ends. Germline V CDR1 and CDR2: DFQATT, SNEGSKA (reference sequence). The CDR3 sequence: CSASPRAPGGDTQYF. The CDR3 DNA reads as TGCAGTGCTAGTCCCCGGGCCCCCGGTGGAGATACGCAGTATTTT.

This clonotype was counted many times. One junction end disagrees with the germline gene, perhaps due to a read error. The chain is built from TRBV7-2 and TRBJ2-3, with D hard to call. Germline-derived CDR1 and CDR2 are SGHTA and FQGNSA. This CDR3 has 11 residues. This CDR3 is CASSSSTTRTF. The CDR3 nucleotides are TGTGCCAGCAGCTCGAGTACTACCCGGACTTTT.

The chain combines TRBV29-1 with TRBJ1-4, with 10 bases identical to TRBD1. CDR3 length: 14 amino acids. V trimming: 6 bases; J trimming: 7 bases; junction bases outside the gene matches: 8. Germline lookup yields CDR1 SQVTM and CDR2 ANQGSEA. This chain's CDR3 is CSVGTTGGFEKLFF. CDR3 sequence (DNA): TGCAGCGTGGGAACGACAGGGGGCTTTGAAAAACTGTTTTTT.

This clonotype came up a few times. The chain combines TRBV28 with TRBJ1-2; 9 nucleotides line up with TRBD1. Germline V gene lookup returns CDR1 MDHEN and CDR2 SYDVKM. After removal of 6 bases from V and 5 bases from J, the junction contained 10 bases not matched to a gene. The CDR3 extends over 15 amino acids. The DNA of the CDR3 is TGTGCCAGCAGACTGACAGGGGGGATAAGATATGGCTACACCTTC. Translating gives CASRLTGGIRYGYTF.

The rearrangement uses TRBV2 and TRBJ2-7; D is unresolved. The CDR3 is 13 residues long. Trimming removed 4 bases from V and 1 base from J, with 8 bases in between. Germline CDR1 SNHLY, CDR2 FYNNEI. This chain's CDR3 is CASSGASSYEQYF. CDR3 in DNA: TGTGCCAGCAGTGGCGCGTCATCCTACGAGCAGTACTTC.

The sample holds one count of this clonotype. The CDR3 reads CSVIQGQGRNEQFF. The CDR3, as DNA: TGCAGCGTGATTCAGGGACAGGGACGGAATGAGCAGTTCTTC. The gene calls are TRBV29-1 and TRBJ2-1; TRBD1 aligns across 9 bases. This CDR3 is built from 14 residues. The ends lost 6 bases at V and 7 bases at J; junction bases unmatched: 10. The germline gives CDR1 SQVTM, CDR2 ANQGSEA.

The CDR3 loop reads CASSPTGTGSYEQYF. In nucleotides, the CDR3 is TGTGCCAGCAGCCCGACCGGGACAGGGTCTTACGAGCAGTACTTC. This rearrangement joins TRBV3-1 to TRBJ2-7; 9 positions agree with TRBD1. Germline trimming cut 4 bases from V and 4 bases from J; bases unmatched to any gene: 8. This CDR3 region has 15 residues. Germline lookup yields CDR1 LGHDT and CDR2 YNNKEL (reference sequence).

This clonotype was seen once. A much larger clone sits a single nucleotide away, making a read error possible. This chain uses TRBV29-1 with TRBJ1-1, with D unresolved. The germline V gene has CDR1 SQVTM and CDR2 ANQGSEA. The CDR3 sequence is 13 residues long. The CDR3: CSVGGNWNTAAFF. CDR3 DNA sequence: TGCAGCGTTGGGGGAAACTGGAACACTGCAGCTTTCTTT.

This clonotype was counted only a few times. The CDR3 sequence is CASSLRQGSAYEQYF. In nucleotides, the CDR3 is TGTGCCAGCAGCTTACGACAGGGTAGCGCCTACGAGCAGTACTTC. The chain has TRBV7-4 and TRBJ2-7; the match to TRBD1 covers 7 bases. Germline V lookup: CDR1 SGHVT, CDR2 SQSDAQ. The CDR3 sequence is 15 residues long. V shed 2 bases and J 2 bases; nucleotides not matched to a gene: 6.